Listed below are T cell receptor beta chains from one sample, sequenced in a study of shared clonotypes between healthy human individuals. Generated by immunoSEQ multiplex PCR, the TCRdb table keeps only in-frame clones and is missing some. This table holds under 1,100,000 clones, around 76% found once. Sequenced material: memory CD4+ T cells sorted from blood. These receptors were taken from a man aged 18 to 35 in good health. Each CDR3 is given with its conserved first and last residue. Each record gives: clone size, V gene, D gene, J gene, CDR3 protein, CDR3 DNA. A D gene is named only where the DNA matches it firmly. Rows may omit the clone size; those that give it use once, few, many or a size class.

-,TRBV7-8,TRBD1,TRBJ2-7,CASSRQGQGATEQYF,TGTGCCAGCAGCCGTCAGGGACAGGGGGCGACCGAGCAGTACTTC
-,TRBV27,TRBD1,TRBJ2-7,CASSKTGAPVYEQYF,TGTGCCAGCAGTAAAACAGGGGCCCCCGTGTACGAGCAGTACTTC
-,TRBV2,TRBD2,TRBJ2-7,CASSGSGKSYEQYF,TGTGCCAGCAGTGGGAGCGGGAAATCCTACGAGCAGTACTTC
-,TRBV5-4,TRBD2,TRBJ2-4,CASSGAGLAKNIQYF,TGTGCCAGCAGCGGAGCGGGACTAGCCAAAAACATTCAGTACTTC
-,TRBV28,-,TRBJ1-2,CASSLVGDGYTF,TGTGCCAGCAGTTTGGTAGGGGATGGCTACACCTTC
once,TRBV14,-,TRBJ1-1,CASSRDGNTEAFF,TGTGCCAGCAGTAGGGACGGTAACACTGAAGCTTTCTTT
-,TRBV10-3,-,TRBJ2-1,CAIKADSSYNEQFF,TGTGCCATCAAGGCGGACTCCTCCTACAATGAGCAGTTCTTC
-,TRBV18,-,TRBJ1-1,CASSLPGDQGAFF,TGTGCCAGCTCACTACCGGGGGACCAAGGAGCTTTCTTT
few,TRBV2,TRBD1,TRBJ1-2,CASIPGTGGTHGYTF,TGTGCCAGCATCCCCGGGACAGGGGGCACCCATGGCTACACCTTC
-,TRBV19,TRBD1,TRBJ1-4,CASLGQGARKLFF,TGTGCCAGCTTGGGACAGGGGGCTAGGAAACTGTTTTTT
few,TRBV29-1,-,TRBJ1-1,CSVQRTYSPEAFF,TGCAGCGTTCAGAGGACGTATTCCCCTGAAGCTTTCTTT
-,TRBV6-1,TRBD1,TRBJ2-2,CASSGDSSNTGELFF,TGTGCCAGCAGTGGGGACAGTTCGAACACCGGGGAGCTGTTTTTT
-,TRBV4-1,-,TRBJ1-6,CASSPQEDSPLHF,TGCGCCAGCAGCCCGCAGGAAGATTCACCCCTCCACTTT
-,TRBV4-1,-,TRBJ2-7,CASSPPARVYEQYF,TGCGCCAGCAGCCCCCCGGCCAGGGTCTACGAGCAGTACTTC
-,TRBV7-3,-,TRBJ2-3,CASSLEGGFTDTQYF,TGTGCCAGCAGCCTCGAGGGGGGCTTCACAGATACGCAGTATTTT
once,TRBV21-1,-,TRBJ2-1,CASSKGDRPRSYNEQFF,TGTGCCAGCAGCAAAGGGGACAGGCCCCGCTCCTACAATGAGCAGTTCTTC
-,TRBV6-1,TRBD1,TRBJ1-2,CASRGTASNYGYTF,TGTGCCAGCAGAGGGACAGCTTCTAACTATGGCTACACCTTC
-,TRBV6-6,-,TRBJ1-1,CASSFLTGHTEAFF,TGTGCCAGCAGTTTTCTAACGGGGCACACTGAAGCTTTCTTT
-,TRBV28,-,TRBJ2-7,CASSLLPDRSYEQYF,TGTGCCAGCAGTTTATTACCCGACCGATCCTACGAGCAGTACTTC
-,TRBV6-5,-,TRBJ2-3,CASTQGWTQYF,TGTGCCAGCACCCAGGGGTGGACGCAGTATTTT
-,TRBV2,-,TRBJ1-6,CASSVEGVGTRGPYNSPLHF,TGTGCCAGCAGCGTCGAGGGGGTGGGCACCAGAGGCCCCTATAATTCACCCCTCCACTTT
-,TRBV6-6,TRBD2,TRBJ2-2,CASGLAGGPTGELFF,TGTGCCAGCGGCCTAGCGGGGGGGCCCACCGGGGAGCTGTTTTTT
-,TRBV7-2,-,TRBJ2-1,CASSFWTGPNEQFF,TGTGCCAGCAGCTTTTGGACGGGACCCAATGAGCAGTTCTTC
-,TRBV6-5,-,TRBJ1-2,CASSYSTAVANYGYTF,TGTGCCAGCAGTTACTCGACGGCGGTTGCTAACTATGGCTACACCTTC
-,TRBV9,TRBD1,TRBJ2-5,CASSVVGGQAPETQYF,TGTGCCAGCAGCGTAGTTGGGGGACAGGCTCCGGAGACCCAGTACTTC
once,TRBV25-1,TRBD1,TRBJ1-6,CASSVTGNSPLHF,TGTGCCAGCAGTGTGACAGGGAATTCACCCCTCCACTTT
-,TRBV5-1,-,TRBJ2-2,CASKEGTGTGELFF,TGCGCCAGCAAGGAGGGAACTGGAACCGGGGAGCTGTTTTTT
-,TRBV5-6,TRBD2,TRBJ2-4,CASSDLAGKAKNIQYF,TGTGCCAGCAGCGACCTAGCGGGAAAGGCCAAAAACATTCAGTACTTC
-,TRBV28,TRBD1,TRBJ1-5,CASSRTGGVGQPQHF,TGTGCCAGCAGCAGGACAGGGGGCGTCGGTCAGCCCCAGCATTTT
-,TRBV5-4,-,TRBJ1-6,CASSLAGTGNSPLHF,TGTGCCAGCAGCTTGGCAGGGACCGGTAATTCACCCCTCCACTTT
-,TRBV9,TRBD2,TRBJ2-2,CASSAAGVGELFF,TGTGCCAGCAGCGCCGCGGGAGTGGGGGAGCTGTTTTTT
once,TRBV5-1,TRBD1,TRBJ2-5,CASSIDMTGVETQYF,TGCGCCAGCAGCATCGACATGACAGGGGTAGAGACCCAGTACTTC